The entry that follows covers one T cell receptor (beta chain) sequence. What it binds is unknown. The entry originates in a study of shared clonotypes between healthy human individuals. Libraries were prepared by immunoSEQ multiplex PCR; TCRdb keeps only in-frame clonotypes and omits some of them. This sample has some 530,000 clones, with 81% found just once. Germline V gene sequence: CDR1 GTSNPN, CDR2 SVGIG (reference sequence). This CDR3 region has 13 residues. The V gene end was trimmed by 5 bases and the J gene end by 10 bases; junction bases not matched to a gene: 6. Study-wide points: Represented genetic and exposure-history diversity was restricted by having few donors.

The healthy adult donors were HIV-negative and reported no recent acute infections or vaccinations. Every one of the donors was a Caucasian adult that lived in Nashville, Tennessee. V and J are TRBV30 and TRBJ2-1, with 12 bases fitting TRBD2. The clonotype originates from a woman aged 40 to 50 in good health. Some clones in this sample may be carry-over from other donors' samples. The specimen was PBMCs. The CDR3 loop reads CAWSSGRAGEQFF. The CDR3, as DNA: TGTGCCTGGTCTAGCGGGAGGGCTGGAGAGCAGTTCTTC.